The 32 T cell receptor beta chains below all came from one sample that was sequenced in a study of blood T cell repertoires in COVID-19. Here immunoSEQ multiplex PCR was the method, and the copy in TCRdb shows in-frame clones only, minus some. Of 180,000 or so clones in the sample, 81% were seen once. The sample comprised peripheral blood. These receptors came from a woman of 80 years or more with COVID-19, enrolled during active disease.

This sequence joins TRBV3-1 (or the pseudogene TRBV3-2) and TRBJ2-1; unclear D gene. The CDR3 loop spans 12 amino acids. The germline V gene has CDR1 LGHDT and CDR2 YNNKEL (reference sequence). The V end lost 2 bases, the J end lost 8 bases, and 7 bases lay between the germline ends. CDR3: CASSQNGDEQFF. The CDR3 DNA reads TGTGCCAGCAGCCAAAACGGTGATGAGCAGTTCTTC.

This rearrangement joins TRBV5-1 to TRBJ1-6; 7 bases line up with TRBD1. J gave up 5 bases and V 4 bases, and 6 bases lay outside the gene matches. Germline lookup yields CDR1 SGHRS and CDR2 YFSETQ. The CDR3 has 15 amino acids. The CDR3 loop is CASSMTGQNNSPLHF. The CDR3 region has the DNA TGCGCCAGCAGCATGACAGGGCAAAATAATTCACCCCTCCACTTT.

This chain joins TRBV27 and TRBJ2-3; TRBD2 agrees at 7 bases. The CDR3 is 17 residues long. J gave up 4 bases and V 1 base, and 11 bases lay outside the gene matches. The germline gives CDR1 MNHEY, CDR2 SMNVEV (reference sequence). CDR3 in DNA: TGTGCCAGCAGTTTATATCCTACGGGACTACCGGCAGATACGCAGTATTTT. It is translated as CASSLYPTGLPADTQYF.

The rearrangement links TRBV14 to TRBJ2-5, with a weak D call TRBD1 (5 bases). Germline V lookup: CDR1 SGHDN, CDR2 FVKESK. This CDR3 contains 15 residues. V shed 6 bases and J shed 4 bases, with 18 bases lying between them. The CDR3, as DNA: TGTGCCAGCAGGCAAACAGGTTCTGGGGCAGAGACCCAGTACTTC. Its translation: CASRQTGSGAETQYF.

The V call is TRBV7-9, the J call TRBJ2-7; D not certain. Germline-derived CDR1 and CDR2 are SEHNR and FQNEAQ (reference sequence). Trimming removed 5 bases from V and 0 bases from J, with 17 bases in between. The CDR3 sequence is 16 residues long. The CDR3 bases are TGTGCCAGCAGCCCATGGGTGGGCCTGAGCTCCTACGAGCAGTACTTC. Translated, it gives CASSPWVGLSSYEQYF.

This clone was counted between two and nine times. V and J are TRBV11-3 and TRBJ2-3; perhaps TRBD2 as D (6 bases). The germline gives CDR1 SGHNT, CDR2 YENEEA. The CDR3 has 15 residues. Trimming pared 5 bases from V and 3 bases from J, leaving 15 bases between. The CDR3 DNA reads as TGTGCCAGCAGCGCGGGACTCGAAACTACAGATACGCAGTATTTT. It encodes CASSAGLETTDTQYF.

The chain employs TRBV20-1 and TRBJ2-7, with D perhaps TRBD1 (6 bases). In germline, CDR1 is DFQATT, CDR2 SNEGSKA (reference sequence). This CDR3 has 8 amino acids. The germline V and J ends were trimmed by 6 bases and 9 bases, with 6 bases remaining between them. The CDR3 region is CSAGGQYF. CDR3 nucleotide sequence: TGCAGTGCAGGGGGGCAGTACTTC.

The chain joins TRBV9 to TRBJ2-7, with D maybe TRBD2 (5 bases). The length of the CDR3 is 15 residues. Germline CDR1 SGDLS, CDR2 YYNGEE. V dropped 2 bases and J dropped 7 bases, with 19 bases sitting between them. CDR3 nucleotides: TGTGCCAGCAGCGTTCGAAGCGGAGCCCCCTGGGAGCAGTACTTC. Its protein is CASSVRSGAPWEQYF.

V usage is TRBV25-1 and J usage is TRBJ1-2, with 8 bases fitting TRBD1. The CDR3 runs to 14 residues. Germline V CDR1 and CDR2: MGHDK, SYGVNS. The trim removed 10 bases at V and 3 bases at J, leaving 10 bases unmatched. The CDR3 nucleotides read TGTGCCACCCTCAGACAGGGGTGGGACTATGGCTACACCTTC. Protein product: CATLRQGWDYGYTF.

V and J are TRBV5-4 and TRBJ2-5; D might be TRBD2 (6 bases). Germline-derived CDR1 and CDR2 are SGHNT and YYREEE (reference sequence). This CDR3 contains 14 residues. V was trimmed by 4 bases and J by 10 bases, leaving 20 bases between them. The CDR3 nucleotides are TGTGCCAGCAGCCTCTCGGGACTCCAAGTGGACCAGTACTTC. Residues: CASSLSGLQVDQYF.

The V and J genes are TRBV5-1 and TRBJ2-7; D might be TRBD1 (6 bases). Trimming left V 3 bases short and J 1 base short, with 11 bases between. This CDR3 has 14 amino acids. Germline V gene sequence: CDR1 SGHRS, CDR2 YFSETQ. CDR3 amino acids: CASSWTDPSYEQYF. As DNA, the CDR3 is TGCGCCAGCAGCTGGACAGACCCTTCCTACGAGCAGTACTTC.

The chain carries TRBV7-2 and TRBJ1-2, with TRBD1 matching 8 bases. This CDR3 has 17 residues. The V gene's germline CDR1 is SGHTA and CDR2 FQGNSA. V was clipped by 1 base and J by 2 bases; unmatched bases: 9. The DNA for the CDR3 is TGTGCCAGCAGCTTAGGGCAGGGGGCCTCTTTAAACTATGGCTACACCTTC. Residues: CASSLGQGASLNYGYTF.

The V gene is TRBV29-1, the J gene TRBJ2-5; perhaps TRBD2 as D (6 bases). CDR1 and CDR2 from the germline V gene are SQVTM and ANQGSEA. The length of the CDR3 is 13 residues. The V and J ends lost 4 bases and 1 base respectively, with 10 bases between them. The CDR3 spells CSVVGSSQETQYF. CDR3 sequence (DNA): TGCAGCGTTGTCGGGAGTTCCCAAGAGACCCAGTACTTC.

The chain joins TRBV12-3 or TRBV12-4 to TRBJ1-5; D remains unclear. V lost 2 bases to trimming and J lost 5 bases, with 7 bases between them. This CDR3 region has 13 residues. CDR3 nucleotide sequence: TGTGCCAGCAGTTTAAGAGGCGATCAGCCCCAGCATTTT. Translated: CASSLRGDQPQHF.

This rearrangement joins TRBV4-1 to TRBJ1-2; 8 bases map to TRBD1. Germline assignment: CDR1 MGHRA and CDR2 YSYEKL. The junction had 22 bases not matched to a gene; V was cut back by 0 bases and J by 4 bases. The CDR3 sequence is 21 residues long. The chain's CDR3 is CASSQDLVQVRGLRTGYGYTF. DNA for the CDR3: TGCGCCAGCAGCCAAGATTTGGTCCAAGTCAGGGGGCTCCGAACTGGCTATGGCTACACCTTC.

The rearrangement uses TRBV19 and TRBJ2-7; D is perhaps TRBD2 (5 bases). This CDR3 comprises 13 residues. Germline CDR1 and CDR2: LNHDA and SQIVND (reference sequence). V lost 4 bases and J lost 8, with 15 bases in between. In nucleotides, the CDR3 is TGTGCCAGTAGTACTCGAGACGGGGTTCAGCAGTACTTC. Amino acid sequence: CASSTRDGVQQYF.

The genes are TRBV6-6 and TRBJ2-3, with TRBD1 matching over 8 bases. The CDR3 is 14 residues long. Losses at the gene ends were 6 bases for V and 0 bases for J; bases not matched to a gene: 2. The V gene's germline CDR1 is MNHNY and CDR2 SVGAGI (reference sequence). CDR3 in amino acids: CASRGTGSTDTQYF. DNA of the CDR3: TGTGCCAGCAGAGGGACAGGCAGCACAGATACGCAGTATTTT.

This chain joins TRBV25-1 and TRBJ1-1, with TRBD1 matching over 9 bases. The CDR3 has 17 residues. The V gene's germline CDR1 is MGHDK and CDR2 SYGVNS. V trimming: 7 bases; J trimming: 5 bases; junction bases outside the gene matches: 17. The CDR3 loop is CASTPRVGTGSRTEAFF. In nucleotides, the CDR3 is TGTGCCAGCACCCCCCGAGTTGGGACAGGGTCGCGGACTGAAGCTTTCTTT.

The genes are TRBV28 and TRBJ2-3; unclear D gene. Trimming left V 6 bases short and J 0 bases short, with 10 bases between. Germline CDR1 is MDHEN and CDR2 is SYDVKM. This CDR3 contains 14 residues. CDR3 DNA sequence: TGTGCCAGCAGGCGGCTGGAAAGCACAGATACGCAGTATTTT. This sequence encodes CASRRLESTDTQYF. The full variable domain, completed using reference TRBV28 and TRBJ2-3, is DVKVTQSSRYLVKRTGEKVFLECVQDMDHENMFWYRQDPGLGLRLIYFSYDVKMKEKGDIPEGYSVSREKKERFSLILESASTNQTSMYLCASRRLESTDTQYFGPGTRLTVL.

The gene calls are TRBV6-6 and TRBJ2-7; TRBD2 matches 10 bases. The CDR3 is 16 residues long. V was pared by 0 bases and J by 4 bases, with 6 bases of the junction left unmatched. Germline V lookup: CDR1 MNHNY, CDR2 SVGAGI (reference sequence). CDR3 region: CASSYSLTSGLYEQYF. The CDR3 DNA reads TGTGCCAGCAGTTACTCACTGACTAGCGGGTTGTACGAGCAGTACTTC.

Remarks on this clone: The same CDR3 also results from other DNA sequences found in this sample. The CDR3 reads CASSQANRNEKLFF. In DNA, the CDR3 is TGTGCCAGCAGCCAAGCAAACAGAAATGAAAAACTGTTTTTT. The genes are TRBV4-2 and TRBJ1-4, with unresolved D. The CDR3 has 14 amino acids. The V gene lost 1 base and the J gene lost 5 bases, with 8 bases spanning the gap. Germline V gives CDR1 LGHNA, CDR2 YNFKEQ.

This rearrangement joins TRBV11-2 to TRBJ2-1, with 11 bases that match TRBD2. CDR1 is SGHAT and CDR2 is FQNNGV in the germline V gene. The V gene end was trimmed by 5 bases and the J gene end by 4 bases; junction bases not matched to a gene: 4. CDR3 length: 15 residues. CDR3 sequence: CASSPSGRSYNEQFF. The CDR3 region has the DNA TGTGCCAGCAGCCCTAGCGGGAGGTCGTACAATGAGCAGTTCTTC.

This clone was counted once. The chain employs TRBV7-9 and TRBJ2-7, with 10 bases lining up with TRBD2. The trim removed 5 bases at V and 4 bases at J, leaving 5 bases unmatched. Germline values: CDR1 SEHNR, CDR2 FQNEAQ (reference sequence). The CDR3 has 14 residues. This chain's CDR3 is CASSPSGRAYEQYF. CDR3 in DNA: TGTGCCAGCAGCCCGAGCGGGAGGGCTTACGAGCAGTACTTC.

The genes are TRBV19 and TRBJ1-4, with 9 bases lining up with TRBD1. The CDR3 is 13 residues long. Trimming took 6 bases from V and 6 from J; bases not matched to a gene: 2. The germline gives CDR1 LNHDA, CDR2 SQIVND (reference sequence). For the CDR3, the DNA is TGTGCCAGTAGGGGACAGGGTGATGAAAAACTGTTTTTT. Translated: CASRGQGDEKLFF.

V is TRBV6-5 and J is TRBJ2-5; weak D call: TRBD1 (6 bases). The V and J ends lost 5 bases and 5 bases respectively, with 9 bases between them. Per the germline V gene, CDR1 is MNHEY and CDR2 is SVGAGI. This CDR3 has 12 amino acids. The CDR3 is CASSLGAETQYF. The DNA for the CDR3 is TGTGCCAGCAGTCTGGGGGCGGAGACCCAGTACTTC.

The gene calls are TRBV7-8 and TRBJ2-7; the match to TRBD1 covers 8 bases. Germline V gene sequence: CDR1 SGHVS, CDR2 FQNEAQ. This CDR3 has 16 amino acids. Trimming at V came to 4 bases and at J to 2 bases, leaving 10 bases not matched to a gene. The CDR3 spells CASSWYTGQVAYEQYF. The CDR3 DNA reads as TGTGCCAGCAGCTGGTACACGGGACAGGTTGCCTACGAGCAGTACTTC.

The chain is built from TRBV2 and TRBJ2-1; 9 bases align to TRBD1. J lost 13 bases, V lost 7 bases, and 11 bases had no gene match. The CDR3 runs to 13 residues. Germline V gene data show CDR1 as SNHLY and CDR2 as FYNNEI. Here the CDR3 DNA reads TGTGCCAGCACCCCGGGACAGGGAAGGAGACAGTTCTTC. It specifies CASTPGQGRRQFF.

The chain is built from TRBV5-1 and TRBJ2-5, with 8 nucleotides matching TRBD2. The CDR3 runs to 15 residues. The V gene's germline CDR1 is SGHRS and CDR2 YFSETQ. V trimming: 3 bases; J trimming: 5 bases; junction bases outside the gene matches: 9. CDR3 loop: CASSSVGGVEETQYF. The DNA for the CDR3 is TGCGCCAGCAGCTCCGTCGGGGGGGTGGAGGAGACCCAGTACTTC.

This chain connects TRBV3-1 (or the pseudogene TRBV3-2) to TRBJ2-1, with 8 bases that match TRBD2. CDR3 length: 15 residues. Germline values: CDR1 LGHDT, CDR2 YNNKEL (reference sequence). The V and J ends lost 4 bases and 3 bases, in that order; junction bases with no gene match: 5. The CDR3 nucleotides read TGTGCCAGCAGCCCCGGGGGGGCGCGCTACAATGAGCAGTTCTTC. Its translation is CASSPGGARYNEQFF.

J is TRBJ1-2 and V is TRBV29-1; TRBD1 agrees at 7 bases. Germline CDR1 SQVTM, CDR2 ANQGSEA. V trimming: 3 bases; J trimming: 5 bases; junction bases outside the gene matches: 12. This CDR3 region has 15 residues. In nucleotides, the CDR3 is TGCAGCGTTGAGGCTATTAAGGGGGCGTTATATGGCTACACCTTC. This encodes CSVEAIKGALYGYTF.

Only a few counts were recorded for this clone. The DNA for the CDR3 is TGTGCCAGCAGTTATGAGGGAGGGTCGGGCAATGAGCAGTTCTTC. Its translation is CASSYEGGSGNEQFF. The genes are TRBV6-6 and TRBJ2-1, with TRBD2 matching over 7 bases. V lost 3 bases and J lost 6; bases outside the gene matches: 8. There are 15 residues in the CDR3. Germline assignment: CDR1 MNHNY and CDR2 SVGAGI (reference sequence).

V is TRBV27 and J is TRBJ2-7, with 7 bases identical to TRBD1. The CDR3 covers 14 residues. V shed 0 bases, J shed 4 bases, and the junction held 3 bases outside the gene matches. Germline values: CDR1 MNHEY, CDR2 SMNVEV (reference sequence). The CDR3 protein is CASSLSGQNYEQYF. DNA of the CDR3: TGTGCCAGCAGTTTATCGGGACAGAATTACGAGCAGTACTTC.